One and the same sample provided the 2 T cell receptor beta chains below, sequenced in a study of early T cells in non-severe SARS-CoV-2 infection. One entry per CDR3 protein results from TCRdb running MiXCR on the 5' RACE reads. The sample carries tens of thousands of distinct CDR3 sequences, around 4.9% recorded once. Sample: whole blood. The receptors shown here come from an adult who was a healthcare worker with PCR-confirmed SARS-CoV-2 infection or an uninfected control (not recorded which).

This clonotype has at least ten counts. The CDR3 loop reads CASSQKRGPHTQYF. CDR3 sequence (DNA): TGTGCCAGCAGCCAAAAGCGGGGCCCTCACACGCAGTATTTT. This rearrangement joins TRBV3-1 to TRBJ2-3; TRBD2 aligns across 7 bases. The CDR3 runs to 14 residues. CDR1 and CDR2 (germline): LGHDT, YNNKEL (reference sequence). V shed 2 bases, J shed 9 bases, and the junction held 8 bases outside the gene matches.

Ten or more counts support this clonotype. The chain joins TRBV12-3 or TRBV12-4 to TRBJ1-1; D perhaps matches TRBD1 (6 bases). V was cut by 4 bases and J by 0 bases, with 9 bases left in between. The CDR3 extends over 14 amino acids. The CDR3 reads CASSWGHMNTEAFF. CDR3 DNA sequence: TGTGCCAGCAGTTGGGGACATATGAACACTGAAGCTTTCTTT.